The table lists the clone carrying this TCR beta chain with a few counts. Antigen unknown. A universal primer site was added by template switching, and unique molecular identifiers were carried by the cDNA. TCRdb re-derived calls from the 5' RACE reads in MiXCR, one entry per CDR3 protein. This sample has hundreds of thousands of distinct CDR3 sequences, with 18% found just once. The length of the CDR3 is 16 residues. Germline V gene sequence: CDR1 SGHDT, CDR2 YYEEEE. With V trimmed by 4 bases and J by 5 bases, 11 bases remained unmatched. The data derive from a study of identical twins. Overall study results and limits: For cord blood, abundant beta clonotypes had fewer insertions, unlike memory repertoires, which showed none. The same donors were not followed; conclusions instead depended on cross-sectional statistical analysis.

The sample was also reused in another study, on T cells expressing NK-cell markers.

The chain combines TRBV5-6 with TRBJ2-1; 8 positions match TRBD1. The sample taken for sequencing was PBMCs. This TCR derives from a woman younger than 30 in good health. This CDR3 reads CASSPFPGGRDNEQFF. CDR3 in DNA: TGTGCCAGCAGCCCTTTCCCAGGGGGCCGAGACAATGAGCAGTTCTTC.